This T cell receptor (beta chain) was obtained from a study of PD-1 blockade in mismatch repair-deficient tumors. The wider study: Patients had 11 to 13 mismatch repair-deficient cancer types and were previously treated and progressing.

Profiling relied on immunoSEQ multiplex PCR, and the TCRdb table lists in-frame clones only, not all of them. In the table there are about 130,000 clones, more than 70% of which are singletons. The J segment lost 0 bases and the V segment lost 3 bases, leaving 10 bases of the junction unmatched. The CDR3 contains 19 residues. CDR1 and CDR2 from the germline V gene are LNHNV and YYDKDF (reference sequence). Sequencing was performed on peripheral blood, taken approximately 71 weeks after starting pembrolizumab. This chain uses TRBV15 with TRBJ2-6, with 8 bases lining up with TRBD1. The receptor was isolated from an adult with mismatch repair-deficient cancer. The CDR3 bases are TGTGCCACCAGCAGTCCCCCGGGACAGGTGCTCTCTGGGGCCAACGTCCTGACTTTC. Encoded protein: CATSSPPGQVLSGANVLTF. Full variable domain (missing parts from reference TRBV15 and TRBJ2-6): DAMVIQNPRYQVTQFGKPVTLSCSQTLNHNVMYWYQQKSSQAPKLLFHYYDKDFNNEADTPDNFQSRRPNTSFCFLDIRSPGLGDTAMYLCATSSPPGQVLSGANVLTFGAGSRLTVL.